The 9 T cell receptor beta chains presented below share a single source sample, sequenced in a study of response to subunit inactivated influenza vaccine. TCRdb re-derived calls from the RT-PCR reads in MiXCR, one entry per CDR3 protein. Of about 170,000 distinct CDR3 sequences in the sample, 12% are singletons; the top ten hold approximately 32%. The sample also formed part of further work on T cells expressing NK-cell markers. In that study: cDNA encoding TCR beta was synthesized via 5'RACE template switching incorporating UMIs.

The material sequenced was CD8+ T cells sorted from PBMCs, taken less than 13 days after vaccination. The source of these receptors is a man aged 50 to 59 who received an inactivated influenza vaccine.

The V and J genes are TRBV9 and TRBJ2-7; D remains unclear. Trimming took off 4 bases at V and 2 bases at J, with 13 bases between the two ends. Per the germline V gene, CDR1 is SGDLS and CDR2 is YYNGEE. This CDR3 spans 14 amino acids. In DNA, the CDR3 is TGTGCCAGCAGCCCACGGACGAATCCCTACGAGCAGTACTTC. Translating gives CASSPRTNPYEQYF. The full variable domain, its missing parts supplied by reference TRBV9 and TRBJ2-7, is DSGVTQTPKHLITATGQRVTLRCSPRSGDLSVYWYQQSLDQGLQFLIQYYNGEERAKGNILERFSAQQFPDLHSELNLSSLELGDSALYFCASSPRTNPYEQYFGPGTRLTVT.

The rearrangement links TRBV6-1 to TRBJ2-7; no firm D call. Trimming stripped 4 bases from V and 1 base from J, with 11 bases between. Germline assignment: CDR1 MNHNS and CDR2 SASEGT. There are 14 residues in the CDR3. For the CDR3, the DNA is TGTGCCAGCAGTGGCCTATTGAGTTCCTACGAGCAGTACTTC. Amino acid sequence: CASSGLLSSYEQYF.

The chain carries TRBV29-1 and TRBJ2-7; no reliable D call. Germline V gives CDR1 SQVTM, CDR2 ANQGSEA. The CDR3 consists of 11 residues. Trimming removed 7 bases at V and 4 bases at J, with 11 bases between. Here the CDR3 reads CSASDPYEQYF. The CDR3 DNA reads as TGCAGCGCTTCGGACCCTTACGAGCAGTACTTC.

A few counts support this clonotype. The chain recombines TRBV11-1 with TRBJ1-1; no reliable D call. The CDR3 length is 18 residues. The ends were cut back, 5 bases at V and 0 bases at J, with 22 bases in the middle. Germline V gives CDR1 SGHAT, CDR2 FQDESV (reference sequence). CDR3 coding DNA: TGTGCCAGCAGCCCTCCCGACCGACTAGATTGGATGAACACTGAAGCTTTCTTT. This gives the protein CASSPPDRLDWMNTEAFF.

This clonotype turned up a few times. The J gene is TRBJ1-5, the V gene TRBV10-3, with TRBD1 identical over 7 bases. The J segment lost 0 bases and the V segment lost 6 bases, leaving 5 bases of the junction unmatched. Germline values: CDR1 ENHRY, CDR2 SYGVKD. The CDR3 sequence is 15 residues long. The DNA of the CDR3 is TGTGCCATCAGCCCGGGACAGTATAGCAATCAGCCCCAGCATTTT. The encoded protein is CAISPGQYSNQPQHF.

This clonotype was counted only a few times. The chain couples TRBV4-3 to TRBJ2-1; tentatively, D is TRBD1 or TRBD2 (5 bases each). Germline CDR1 and CDR2: LGHNA and YSLEER. CDR3 length: 15 amino acids. Trimming removed 0 bases from V and 6 bases from J, with 12 bases in between. The CDR3 nucleotides are TGCGCCAGCAGCCAAGATCGAGGGGCCAGCAATGAGCAGTTCTTC. This codes for CASSQDRGASNEQFF.

In its sample, this clonotype was seen a few times. The chain links TRBV3-1 to TRBJ2-7; D may be TRBD1 (5 bases). Germline V lookup: CDR1 LGHDT, CDR2 YNNKEL (reference sequence). Trimming left V 1 base short and J 4 bases short, with 14 bases between. This CDR3 has 15 residues. The CDR3: CASSQGQTPSYEQYF. The CDR3 region has the DNA TGTGCCAGCAGCCAAGGACAGACCCCTTCGTACGAGCAGTACTTC.

The chain couples TRBV6-1 to TRBJ2-1; 7 bases are a match to TRBD1. This CDR3 spans 14 amino acids. CDR1 and CDR2 (germline): MNHNS, SASEGT. V lost 10 bases, J lost 4 bases, and 10 bases stayed unmatched. In DNA, the CDR3 is TGTGCCACCGGCAACAGGGGCTCGTACAATGAGCAGTTCTTC. It is translated as CATGNRGSYNEQFF.

This clonotype was picked up a small number of times. The rearrangement links TRBV19 to TRBJ1-1, with TRBD1 as a possible D gene (5 bases). This CDR3 comprises 13 residues. V lost 0 bases, J lost 8 bases, and 10 bases lay in between. Germline V CDR1 and CDR2: LNHDA, SQIVND (reference sequence). CDR3 sequence (DNA): TGTGCCAGTAGTATAGACCAGGGATTCGAAGCTTTCTTT. Residues: CASSIDQGFEAFF.